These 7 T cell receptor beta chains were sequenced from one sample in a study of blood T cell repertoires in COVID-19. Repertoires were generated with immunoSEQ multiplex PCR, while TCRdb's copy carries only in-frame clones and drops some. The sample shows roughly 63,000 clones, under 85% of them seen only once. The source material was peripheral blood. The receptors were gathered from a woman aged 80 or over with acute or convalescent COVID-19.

The DNA of the CDR3 is TGTGCCAGCAGTTCTAGGCAGGGGGCGGGTAATCAGCCCCAGCATTTT. It is translated as CASSSRQGAGNQPQHF. The rearrangement uses TRBV6-6 and TRBJ1-5; 8 bases map to TRBD1. Germline V lookup: CDR1 MNHNY, CDR2 SVGAGI (reference sequence). CDR3 length equals 16 residues. V gave up 4 bases and J gave up 4 bases; unmatched junction bases: 9.

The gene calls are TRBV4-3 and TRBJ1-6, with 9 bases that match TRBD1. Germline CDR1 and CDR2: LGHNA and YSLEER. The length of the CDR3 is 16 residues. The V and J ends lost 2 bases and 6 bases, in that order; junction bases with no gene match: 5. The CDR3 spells CASSQFGTGRNSPLHF. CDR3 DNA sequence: TGCGCCAGCAGCCAATTTGGGACAGGGCGTAATTCACCCCTCCACTTT.

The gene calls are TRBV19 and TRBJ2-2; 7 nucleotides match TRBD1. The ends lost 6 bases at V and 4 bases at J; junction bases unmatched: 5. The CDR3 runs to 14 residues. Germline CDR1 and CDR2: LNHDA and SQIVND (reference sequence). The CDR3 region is CASSGHRGTGELFF. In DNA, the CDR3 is TGTGCCAGTAGCGGACACAGGGGCACCGGGGAGCTGTTTTTT.

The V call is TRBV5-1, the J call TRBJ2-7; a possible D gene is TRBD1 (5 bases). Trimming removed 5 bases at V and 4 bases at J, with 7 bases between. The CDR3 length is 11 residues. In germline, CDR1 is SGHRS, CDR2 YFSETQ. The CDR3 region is CASRRQYEQYF. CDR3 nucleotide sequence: TGCGCCAGCAGAAGACAGTACGAGCAGTACTTC. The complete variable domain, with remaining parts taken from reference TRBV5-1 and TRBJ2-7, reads KAGVTQTPRYLIKTRGQQVTLSCSPISGHRSVSWYQQTPGQGLQFLFEYFSETQRNKGNFPGRFSGRQFSNSRSEMNVSTLELGDSALYLCASRRQYEQYFGPGTRLTVT.

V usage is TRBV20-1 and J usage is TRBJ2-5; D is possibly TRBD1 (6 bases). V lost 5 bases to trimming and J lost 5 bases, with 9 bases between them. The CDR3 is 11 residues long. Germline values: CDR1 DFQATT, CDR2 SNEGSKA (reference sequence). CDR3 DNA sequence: TGCAGTGCTCTAGACAGGGAGACCCAGTACTTC. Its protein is CSALDRETQYF.

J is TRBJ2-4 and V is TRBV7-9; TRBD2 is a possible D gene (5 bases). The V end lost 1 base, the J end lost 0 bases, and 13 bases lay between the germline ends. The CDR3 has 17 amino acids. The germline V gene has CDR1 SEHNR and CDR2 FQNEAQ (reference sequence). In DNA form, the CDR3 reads TGTGCCAGCAGCTTAGTCCCTTTCGGGGAAGCCAAAAACATTCAGTACTTC. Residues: CASSLVPFGEAKNIQYF.

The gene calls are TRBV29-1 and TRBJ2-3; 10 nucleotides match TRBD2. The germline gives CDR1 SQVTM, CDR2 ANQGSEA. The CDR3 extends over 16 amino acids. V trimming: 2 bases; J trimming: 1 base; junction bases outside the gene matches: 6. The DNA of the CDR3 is TGCAGCGTTGAATACATGCTAGCGGGAGGCACAGATACGCAGTATTTT. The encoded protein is CSVEYMLAGGTDTQYF.